This entry features one T cell receptor (beta chain) sequence. Antigen unknown. Isolated RNA was reverse transcribed in full, so expressed TCRB transcripts were sequenced. Here immunoSEQ multiplex PCR was the method, and the copy in TCRdb shows in-frame clones only, minus some. The data contain about 280,000 clones, approximately 16% of them singletons. This sample was taken from a study of beta chain features in type 1 diabetes. Background on the study: The study examined roughly 100 million sorted cells across all samples. Study-level results: Naive, central memory and Treg TCRB repertoires appeared more alike in patients than in healthy donors. When VDJ junctions were examined, type 1 diabetes patients showed fewer insertions and more deletions. There was a moderate but significant shortening of TCRB CDR3s in all four CD4+ subsets of Type 1 diabetes patients.

By way of CD45RO/CCR7/CD25/CD127/CD95/CD27, the CD4+ regulatory, stem cell-like memory, central memory and naive cells were sorted. Per the germline V gene, CDR1 is MNHNS and CDR2 is SASEGT. V gave up 5 bases and J gave up 0 bases; unmatched junction bases: 0. This CDR3 spans 14 amino acids. This clonotype originated in a man aged 18 to 30 with type 1 diabetes. The chain combines TRBV6-1 with TRBJ2-7; 11 nucleotides agree with TRBD2. The specimen sequenced was naive CD4+ T cells from blood. The CDR3 loop is CASSTSGSSYEQYF. Written as DNA, the CDR3 is TGTGCCAGCAGTACTAGCGGGAGCTCCTACGAGCAGTACTTC.